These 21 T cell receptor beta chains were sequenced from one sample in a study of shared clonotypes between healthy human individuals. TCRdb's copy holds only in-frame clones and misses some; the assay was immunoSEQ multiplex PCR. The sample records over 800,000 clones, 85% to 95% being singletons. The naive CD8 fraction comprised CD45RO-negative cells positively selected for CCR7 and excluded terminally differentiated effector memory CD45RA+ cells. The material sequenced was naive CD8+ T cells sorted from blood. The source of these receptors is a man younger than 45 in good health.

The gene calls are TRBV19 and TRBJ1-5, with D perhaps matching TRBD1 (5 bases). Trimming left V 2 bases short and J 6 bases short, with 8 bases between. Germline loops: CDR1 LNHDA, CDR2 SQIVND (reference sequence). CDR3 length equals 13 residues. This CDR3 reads CASSIPRAQPQHF. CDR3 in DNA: TGTGCCAGTAGTATACCCAGGGCTCAGCCCCAGCATTTT.

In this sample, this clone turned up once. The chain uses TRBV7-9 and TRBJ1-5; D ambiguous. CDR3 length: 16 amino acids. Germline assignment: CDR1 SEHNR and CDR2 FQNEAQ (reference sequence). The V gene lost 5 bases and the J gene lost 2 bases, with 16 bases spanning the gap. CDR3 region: CASSHSSGFGNQPQHF. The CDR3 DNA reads TGTGCCAGCAGCCATAGTAGCGGGTTTGGCAATCAGCCCCAGCATTTT.

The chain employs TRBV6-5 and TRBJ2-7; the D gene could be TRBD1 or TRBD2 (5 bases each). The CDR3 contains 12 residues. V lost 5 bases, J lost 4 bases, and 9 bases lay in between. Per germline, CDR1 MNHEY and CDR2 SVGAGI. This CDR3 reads CASSRDGYEQYF. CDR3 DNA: TGTGCCAGCAGTCGGGACGGTTACGAGCAGTACTTC.

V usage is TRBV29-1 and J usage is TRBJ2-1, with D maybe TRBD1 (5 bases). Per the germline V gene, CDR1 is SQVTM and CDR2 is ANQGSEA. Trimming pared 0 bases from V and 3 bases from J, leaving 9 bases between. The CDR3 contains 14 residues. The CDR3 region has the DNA TGCAGCGTTGAAGAGGGGCACCTCTACAATGAGCAGTTCTTC. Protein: CSVEEGHLYNEQFF.

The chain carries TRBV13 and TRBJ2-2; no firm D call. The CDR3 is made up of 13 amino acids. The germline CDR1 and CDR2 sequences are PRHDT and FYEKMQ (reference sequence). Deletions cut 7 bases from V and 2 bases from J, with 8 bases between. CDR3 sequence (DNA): TGTGCCAGCACGTATTCCAACACCGGGGAGCTGTTTTTT. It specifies CASTYSNTGELFF.

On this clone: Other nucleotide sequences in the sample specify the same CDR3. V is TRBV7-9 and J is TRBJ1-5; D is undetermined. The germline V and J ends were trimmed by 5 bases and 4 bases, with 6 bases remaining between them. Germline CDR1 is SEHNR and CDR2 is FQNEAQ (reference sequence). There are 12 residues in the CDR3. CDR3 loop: CASSPGNQPQHF. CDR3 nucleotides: TGTGCCAGCAGCCCGGGGAATCAGCCCCAGCATTTT.

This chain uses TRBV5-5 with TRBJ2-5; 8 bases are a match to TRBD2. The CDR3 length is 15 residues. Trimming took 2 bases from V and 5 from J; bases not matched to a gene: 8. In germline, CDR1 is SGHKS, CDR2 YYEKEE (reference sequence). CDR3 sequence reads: CASSFETSVGETQYF. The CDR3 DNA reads TGTGCCAGCAGCTTTGAGACTAGCGTGGGCGAGACCCAGTACTTC.

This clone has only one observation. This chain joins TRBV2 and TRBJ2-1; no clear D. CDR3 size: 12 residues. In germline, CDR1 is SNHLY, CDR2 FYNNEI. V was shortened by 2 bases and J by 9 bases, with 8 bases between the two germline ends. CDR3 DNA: TGTGCCAGCAGTGAACACGTGAGTGAGCAGTTCTTC. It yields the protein CASSEHVSEQFF.

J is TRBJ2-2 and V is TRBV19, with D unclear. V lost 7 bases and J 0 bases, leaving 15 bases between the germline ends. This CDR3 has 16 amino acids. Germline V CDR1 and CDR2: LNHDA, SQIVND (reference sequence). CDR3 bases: TGTGCCAGTACCCCGTTTGATAGCTCGAACACCGGGGAGCTGTTTTTT. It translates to CASTPFDSSNTGELFF.

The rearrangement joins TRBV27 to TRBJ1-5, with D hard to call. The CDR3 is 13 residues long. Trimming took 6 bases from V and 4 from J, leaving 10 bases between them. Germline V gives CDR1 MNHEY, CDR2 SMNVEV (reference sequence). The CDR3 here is CASSPHSNQPQHF. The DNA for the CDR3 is TGTGCCAGCAGCCCCCACTCAAATCAGCCCCAGCATTTT.

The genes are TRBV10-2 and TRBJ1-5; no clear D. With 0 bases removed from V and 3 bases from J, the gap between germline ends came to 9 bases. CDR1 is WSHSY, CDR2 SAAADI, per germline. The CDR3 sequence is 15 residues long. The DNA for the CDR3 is TGCGCCAGCAGTGAGTCGGAATGGAACAATCAGCCCCAGCATTTT. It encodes CASSESEWNNQPQHF.

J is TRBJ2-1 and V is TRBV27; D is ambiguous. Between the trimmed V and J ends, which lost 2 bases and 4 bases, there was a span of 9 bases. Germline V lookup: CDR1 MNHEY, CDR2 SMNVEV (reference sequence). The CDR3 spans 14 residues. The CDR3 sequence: CASSLRTAYNEQFF. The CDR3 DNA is TGTGCCAGCAGTTTAAGGACCGCGTACAATGAGCAGTTCTTC.

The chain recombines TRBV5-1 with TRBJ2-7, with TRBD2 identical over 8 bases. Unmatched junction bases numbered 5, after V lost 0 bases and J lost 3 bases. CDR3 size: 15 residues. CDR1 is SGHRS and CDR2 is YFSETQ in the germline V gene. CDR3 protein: CASSLAPGTSYEQYF. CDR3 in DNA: TGCGCCAGCAGCTTGGCCCCCGGGACTAGCTACGAGCAGTACTTC. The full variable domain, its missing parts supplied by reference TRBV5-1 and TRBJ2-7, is KAGVTQTPRYLIKTRGQQVTLSCSPISGHRSVSWYQQTPGQGLQFLFEYFSETQRNKGNFPGRFSGRQFSNSRSEMNVSTLELGDSALYLCASSLAPGTSYEQYFGPGTRLTVT.

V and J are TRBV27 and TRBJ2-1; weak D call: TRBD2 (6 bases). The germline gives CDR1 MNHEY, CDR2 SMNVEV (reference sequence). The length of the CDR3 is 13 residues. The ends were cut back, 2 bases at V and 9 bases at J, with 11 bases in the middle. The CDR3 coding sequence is TGTGCCAGCAGTTTAATCGGGGGTAGTGAGCAGTTCTTC. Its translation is CASSLIGGSEQFF.

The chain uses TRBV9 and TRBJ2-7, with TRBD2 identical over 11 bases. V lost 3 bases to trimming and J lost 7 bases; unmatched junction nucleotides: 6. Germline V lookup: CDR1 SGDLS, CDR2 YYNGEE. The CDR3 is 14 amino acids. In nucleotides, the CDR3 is TGTGCCAGCAGCGGTAGCGGGAGGGCGAGGGAGCAGTACTTC. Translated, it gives CASSGSGRAREQYF.

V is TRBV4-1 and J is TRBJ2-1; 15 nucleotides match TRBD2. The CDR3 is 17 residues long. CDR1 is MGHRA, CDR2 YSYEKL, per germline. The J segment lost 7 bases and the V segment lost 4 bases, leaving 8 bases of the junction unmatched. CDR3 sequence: CASSPIGLAGGLNEQFF. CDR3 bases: TGCGCCAGCAGCCCCATTGGACTAGCGGGAGGGCTGAATGAGCAGTTCTTC.

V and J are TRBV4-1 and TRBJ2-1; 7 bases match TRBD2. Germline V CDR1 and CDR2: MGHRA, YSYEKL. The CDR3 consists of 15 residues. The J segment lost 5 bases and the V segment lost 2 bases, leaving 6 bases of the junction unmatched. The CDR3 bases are TGCGCCAGCAGCCAACGGGACTACCTTAACAATGAGCAGTTCTTC. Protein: CASSQRDYLNNEQFF.

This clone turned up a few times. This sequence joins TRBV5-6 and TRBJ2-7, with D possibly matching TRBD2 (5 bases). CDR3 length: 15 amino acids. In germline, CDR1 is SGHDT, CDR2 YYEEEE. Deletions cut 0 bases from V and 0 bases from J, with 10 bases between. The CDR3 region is CASSLEGLLSYEQYF. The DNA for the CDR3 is TGTGCCAGCAGCTTGGAAGGACTCCTCTCCTACGAGCAGTACTTC.

In DNA form, the CDR3 reads TGTGCCAGCAGTACAGGAAATCCATCCTACGAGCAGTACTTC. Protein: CASSTGNPSYEQYF. The chain is built from TRBV27 and TRBJ2-7, with D perhaps TRBD1 (5 bases). Trimming removed 5 bases at V and 1 base at J, with 12 bases between. The germline gives CDR1 MNHEY, CDR2 SMNVEV (reference sequence). The CDR3 is 14 residues long.

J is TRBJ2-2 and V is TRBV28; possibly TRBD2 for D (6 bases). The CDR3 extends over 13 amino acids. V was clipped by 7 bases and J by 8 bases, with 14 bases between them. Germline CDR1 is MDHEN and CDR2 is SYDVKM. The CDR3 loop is CASTWGGGGELFF. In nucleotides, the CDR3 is TGTGCCAGCACGTGGGGAGGAGGAGGGGAGCTGTTTTTT.

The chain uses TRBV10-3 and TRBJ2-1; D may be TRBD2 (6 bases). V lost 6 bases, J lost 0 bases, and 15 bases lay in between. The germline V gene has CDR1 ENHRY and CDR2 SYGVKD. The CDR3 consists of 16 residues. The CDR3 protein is CAISGRRESSYNEQFF. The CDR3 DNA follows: TGTGCCATCAGCGGGCGGAGGGAAAGCTCCTACAATGAGCAGTTCTTC.